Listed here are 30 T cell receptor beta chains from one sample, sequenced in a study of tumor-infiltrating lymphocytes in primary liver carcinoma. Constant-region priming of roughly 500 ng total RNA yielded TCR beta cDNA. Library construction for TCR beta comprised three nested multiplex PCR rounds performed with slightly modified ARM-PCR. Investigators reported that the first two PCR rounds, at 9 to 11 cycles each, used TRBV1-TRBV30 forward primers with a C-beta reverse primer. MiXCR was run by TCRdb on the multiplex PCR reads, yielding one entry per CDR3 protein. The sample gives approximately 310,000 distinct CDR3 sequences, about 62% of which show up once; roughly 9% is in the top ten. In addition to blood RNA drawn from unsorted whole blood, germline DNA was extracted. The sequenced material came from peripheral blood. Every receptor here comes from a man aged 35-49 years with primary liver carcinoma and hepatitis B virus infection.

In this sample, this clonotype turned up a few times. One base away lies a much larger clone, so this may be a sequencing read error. CDR3 DNA sequence: TGCAGCGTCGGGACAGGGGGAGTTCGCGAGCAGCACTTC. Its translation is CSVGTGGVREQHF. This chain joins TRBV29-1 and TRBJ2-7; 11 bases match TRBD1. Germline-derived CDR1 and CDR2 are SQVTM and ANQGSEA. This CDR3 region has 13 residues.

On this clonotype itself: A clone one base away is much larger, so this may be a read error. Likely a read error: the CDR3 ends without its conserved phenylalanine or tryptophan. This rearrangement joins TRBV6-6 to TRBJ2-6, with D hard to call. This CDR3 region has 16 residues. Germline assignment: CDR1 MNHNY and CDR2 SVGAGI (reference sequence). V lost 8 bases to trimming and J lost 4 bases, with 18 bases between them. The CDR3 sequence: CASCLPGRAGANVLTV. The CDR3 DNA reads TGTGCCAGCTGCCTCCCCGGACGAGCCGGGGCCAACGTCCTGACTGTC.

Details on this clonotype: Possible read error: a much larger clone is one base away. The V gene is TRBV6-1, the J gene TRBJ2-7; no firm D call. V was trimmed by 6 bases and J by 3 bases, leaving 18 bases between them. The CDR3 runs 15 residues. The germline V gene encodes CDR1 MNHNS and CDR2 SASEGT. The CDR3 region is CASRRLERVHYEQYF. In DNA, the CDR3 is TGTGCCAGCAGGCGCCTAGAAAGGGTCCACTACGAGCAGTACTTC.

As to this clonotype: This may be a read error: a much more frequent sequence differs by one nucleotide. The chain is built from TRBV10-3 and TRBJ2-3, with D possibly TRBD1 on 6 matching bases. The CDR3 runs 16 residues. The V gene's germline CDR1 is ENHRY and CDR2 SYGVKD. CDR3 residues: CTISESGAPAPDTQYF. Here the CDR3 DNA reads TGTACCATCAGTGAGTCAGGGGCACCGGCGCCCGATACGCAGTATTTT.

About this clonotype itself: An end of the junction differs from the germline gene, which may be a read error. CDR3 coding DNA: TGTACCAGCAGCATGGGGACAACGGAATCACCCCTCCACTTT. Translated, it gives CTSSMGTTESPLHF. The chain combines TRBV12-3 or TRBV12-4 with TRBJ1-6; weak D call: TRBD1 (6 bases). There are 14 residues in the CDR3.

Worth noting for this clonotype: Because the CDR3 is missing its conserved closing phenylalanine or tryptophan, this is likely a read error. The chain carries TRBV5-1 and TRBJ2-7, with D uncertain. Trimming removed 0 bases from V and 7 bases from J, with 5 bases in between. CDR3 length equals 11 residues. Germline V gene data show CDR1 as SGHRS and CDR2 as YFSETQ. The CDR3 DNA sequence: TGCGCCAGCAGCTTGGAAGGTGAGCAGTACTCC. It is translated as CASSLEGEQYS.

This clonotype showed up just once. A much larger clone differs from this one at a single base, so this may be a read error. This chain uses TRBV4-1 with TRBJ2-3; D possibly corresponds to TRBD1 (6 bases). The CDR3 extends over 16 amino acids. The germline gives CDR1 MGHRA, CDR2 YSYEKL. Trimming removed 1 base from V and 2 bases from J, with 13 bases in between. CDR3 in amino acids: CASSQGDTRYTDTQYF. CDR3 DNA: TGCGCCAGCAGCCAAGGGGACACCCGATACACAGATACGCAGTATTTT.

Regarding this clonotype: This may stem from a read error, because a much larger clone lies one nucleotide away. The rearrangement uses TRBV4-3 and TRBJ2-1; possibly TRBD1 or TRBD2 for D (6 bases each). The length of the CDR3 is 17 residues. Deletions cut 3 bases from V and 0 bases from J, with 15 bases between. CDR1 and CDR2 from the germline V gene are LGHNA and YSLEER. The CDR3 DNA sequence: TGCGCCAGCAGCCACTCGGCCGGGGGCCTCTCCTACAATGAGCAGTTCTTC. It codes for CASSHSAGGLSYNEQFF.

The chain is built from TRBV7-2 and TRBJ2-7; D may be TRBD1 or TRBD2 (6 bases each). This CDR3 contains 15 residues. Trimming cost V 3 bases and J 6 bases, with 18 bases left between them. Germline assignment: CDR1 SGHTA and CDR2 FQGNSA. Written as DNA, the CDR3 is TGTGCCAGCAGCTTTAGTACTAGGGGGGCTGGCGAGCAGTACTTC. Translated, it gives CASSFSTRGAGEQYF.

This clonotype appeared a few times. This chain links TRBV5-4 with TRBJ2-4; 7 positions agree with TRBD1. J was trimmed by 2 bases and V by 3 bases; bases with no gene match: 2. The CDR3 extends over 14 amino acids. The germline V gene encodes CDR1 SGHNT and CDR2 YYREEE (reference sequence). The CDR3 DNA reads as TGTGCCAGCAGCTCACAGGGGACCAAAAACATTCAGTACTTC. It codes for CASSSQGTKNIQYF.

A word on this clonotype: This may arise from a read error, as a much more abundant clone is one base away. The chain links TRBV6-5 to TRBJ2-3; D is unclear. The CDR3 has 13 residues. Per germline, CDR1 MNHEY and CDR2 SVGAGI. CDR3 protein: CVSSSHGTDTQYF. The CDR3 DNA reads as TGTGTCAGCAGTTCCCATGGCACAGATACGCAGTATTTT.

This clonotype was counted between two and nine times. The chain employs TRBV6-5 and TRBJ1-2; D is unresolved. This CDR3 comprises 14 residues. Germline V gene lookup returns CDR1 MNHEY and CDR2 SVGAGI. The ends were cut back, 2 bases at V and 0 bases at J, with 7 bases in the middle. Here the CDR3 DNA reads TGTGCCAGCAGTTACAGCCGAGCTAACTATGGCTACACCTTC. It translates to CASSYSRANYGYTF.

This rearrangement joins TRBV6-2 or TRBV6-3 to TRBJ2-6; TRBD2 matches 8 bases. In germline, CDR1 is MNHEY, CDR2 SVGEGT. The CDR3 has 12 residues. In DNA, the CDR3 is TGTATCAGTAGTTCGGGGGGGCCCTCTCAGACTTTC. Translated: CISSSGGPSQTF.

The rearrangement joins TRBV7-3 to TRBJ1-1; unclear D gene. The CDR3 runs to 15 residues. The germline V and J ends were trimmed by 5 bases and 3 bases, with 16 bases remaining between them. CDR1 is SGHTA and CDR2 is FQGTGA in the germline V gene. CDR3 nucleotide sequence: TGTGCCAGCAGCCAGCAGCCGGCCGCCGACACTGAAGCTTTCTTT. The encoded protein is CASSQQPAADTEAFF.

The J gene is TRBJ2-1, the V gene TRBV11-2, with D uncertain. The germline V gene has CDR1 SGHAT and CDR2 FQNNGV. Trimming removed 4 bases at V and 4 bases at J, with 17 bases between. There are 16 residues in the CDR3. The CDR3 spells CASSSPGWALYNEQFF. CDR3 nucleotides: TGTGCCAGCAGCTCACCCGGATGGGCCCTATACAATGAGCAGTTCTTC.

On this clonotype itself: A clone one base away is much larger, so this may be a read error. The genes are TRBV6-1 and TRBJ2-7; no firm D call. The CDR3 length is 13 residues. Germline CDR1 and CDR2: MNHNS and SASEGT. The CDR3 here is CASIEESWREQYF. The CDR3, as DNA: TGTGCCAGCATTGAAGAGTCCTGGCGCGAGCAGTACTTC.

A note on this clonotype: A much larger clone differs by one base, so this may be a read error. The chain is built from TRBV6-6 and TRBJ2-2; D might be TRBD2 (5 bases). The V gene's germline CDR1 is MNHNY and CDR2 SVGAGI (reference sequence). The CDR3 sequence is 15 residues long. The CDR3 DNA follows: TGTGCCAGCAGTTCCCCGGGAATTACCACCGGGGTGCTGTTTTTT. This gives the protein CASSSPGITTGVLFF.

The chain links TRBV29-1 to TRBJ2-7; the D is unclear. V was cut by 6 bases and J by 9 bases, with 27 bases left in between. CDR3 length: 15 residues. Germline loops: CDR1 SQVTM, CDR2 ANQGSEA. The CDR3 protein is CSVPLSGQNESVQYF. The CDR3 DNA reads TGCAGCGTGCCCTTATCAGGCCAGAATGAGTCCGTGCAGTACTTC.

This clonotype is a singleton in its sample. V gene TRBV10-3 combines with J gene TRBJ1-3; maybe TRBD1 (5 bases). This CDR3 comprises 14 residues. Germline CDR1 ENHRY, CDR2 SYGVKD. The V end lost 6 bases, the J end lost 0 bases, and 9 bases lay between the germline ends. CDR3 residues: CAIRGDASGNTIYF. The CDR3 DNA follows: TGTGCCATCAGGGGGGACGCCTCTGGAAACACCATATATTTT.

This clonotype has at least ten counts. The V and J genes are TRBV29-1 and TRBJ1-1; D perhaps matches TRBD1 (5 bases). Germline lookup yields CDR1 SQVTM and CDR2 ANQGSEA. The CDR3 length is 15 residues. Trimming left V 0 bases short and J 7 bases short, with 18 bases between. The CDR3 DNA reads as TGCAGCGTTGAAGATCCGCTTAGGGGAACTTATGAAGCTTTCTTT. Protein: CSVEDPLRGTYEAFF.

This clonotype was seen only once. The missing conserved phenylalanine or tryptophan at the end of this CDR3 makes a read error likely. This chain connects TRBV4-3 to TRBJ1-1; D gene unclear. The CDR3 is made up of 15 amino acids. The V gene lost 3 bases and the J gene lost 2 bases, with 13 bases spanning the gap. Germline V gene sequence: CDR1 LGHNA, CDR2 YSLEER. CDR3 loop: CASSQDEVLNTEAFI. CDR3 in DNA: TGCGCCAGCAGCCAGGACGAGGTCCTTAACACTGAAGCTTTCATT.

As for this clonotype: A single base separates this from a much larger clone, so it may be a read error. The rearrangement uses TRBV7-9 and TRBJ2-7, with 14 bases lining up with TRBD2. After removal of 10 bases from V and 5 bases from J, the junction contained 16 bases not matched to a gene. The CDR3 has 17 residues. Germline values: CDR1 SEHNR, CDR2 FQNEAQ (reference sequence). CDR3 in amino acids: CANRPKFLTSGRDEQYF. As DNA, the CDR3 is TGTGCCAACAGACCGAAATTTCTGACTAGCGGGAGGGACGAGCAGTACTTC.

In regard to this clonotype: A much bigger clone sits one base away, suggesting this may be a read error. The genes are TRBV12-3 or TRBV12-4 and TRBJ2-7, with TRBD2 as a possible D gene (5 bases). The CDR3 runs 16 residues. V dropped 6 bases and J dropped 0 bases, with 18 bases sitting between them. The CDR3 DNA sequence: TGTGCCAGCAGGTTGGAGTCTAGCAGAAGCTCCTACGAGCAGTACTTC. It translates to CASRLESSRSSYEQYF.

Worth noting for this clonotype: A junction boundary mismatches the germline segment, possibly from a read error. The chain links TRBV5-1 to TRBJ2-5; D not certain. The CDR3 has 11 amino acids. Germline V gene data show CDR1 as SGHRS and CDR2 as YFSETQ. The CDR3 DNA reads TGCGCCTGCAGCTCCGACATGACCCAGTACTTC. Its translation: CACSSDMTQYF.

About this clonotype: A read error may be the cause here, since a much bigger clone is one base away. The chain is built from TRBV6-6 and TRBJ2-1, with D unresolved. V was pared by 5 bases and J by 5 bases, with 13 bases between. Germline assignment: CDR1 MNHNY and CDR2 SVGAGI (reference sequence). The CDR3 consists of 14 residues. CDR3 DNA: TGTGCCAGCAGTCCCCTGGGGTCCCACAATGAGCAGTTCTTC. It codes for CASSPLGSHNEQFF.

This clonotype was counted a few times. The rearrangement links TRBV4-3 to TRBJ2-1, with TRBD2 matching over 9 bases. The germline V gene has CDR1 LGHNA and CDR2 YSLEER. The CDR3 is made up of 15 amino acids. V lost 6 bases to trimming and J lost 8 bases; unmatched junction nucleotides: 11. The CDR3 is CASRSGTSLLDEQFF. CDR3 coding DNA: TGCGCCAGCAGGTCTGGGACTAGCCTTTTGGATGAGCAGTTCTTC.

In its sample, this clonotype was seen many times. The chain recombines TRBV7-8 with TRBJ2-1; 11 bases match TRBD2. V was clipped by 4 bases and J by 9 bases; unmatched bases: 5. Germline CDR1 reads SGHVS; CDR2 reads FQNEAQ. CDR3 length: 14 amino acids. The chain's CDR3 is CASSYSGRDGEQFF. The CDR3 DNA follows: TGTGCCAGCAGCTATAGCGGGAGGGACGGTGAGCAGTTCTTC.

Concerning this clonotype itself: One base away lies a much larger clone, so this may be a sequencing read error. The DNA of the CDR3 is TGTGCCAGCAGTTACCCCATAGCGGGGAGCACAGGTACGCAGTATTTT. Encoded protein: CASSYPIAGSTGTQYF. The chain is built from TRBV6-2 or TRBV6-3 and TRBJ2-3; 8 nucleotides agree with TRBD2. The germline gives CDR1 MNHEY, CDR2 SVGEGT. The CDR3 is 16 amino acids.

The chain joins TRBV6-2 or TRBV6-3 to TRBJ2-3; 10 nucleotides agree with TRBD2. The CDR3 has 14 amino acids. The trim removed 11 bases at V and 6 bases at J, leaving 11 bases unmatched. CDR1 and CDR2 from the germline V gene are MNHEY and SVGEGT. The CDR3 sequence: CAHSLAGAADTQYF. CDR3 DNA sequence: TGTGCCCACAGCCTAGCGGGAGCTGCGGATACGCAGTATTTT.

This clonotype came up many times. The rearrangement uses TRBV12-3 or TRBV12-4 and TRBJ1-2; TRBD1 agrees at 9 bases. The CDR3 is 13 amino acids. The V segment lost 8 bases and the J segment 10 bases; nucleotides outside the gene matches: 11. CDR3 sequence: CASCLGQGVSYTF. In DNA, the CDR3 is TGTGCCAGCTGCCTGGGACAGGGAGTCTCCTACACCTTC.